The 31 T cell receptor beta chains given below trace back to one sample, sequenced in a study of cytomegalovirus exposure and HLA in healthy donors. The table came from immunoSEQ multiplex PCR; TCRdb's copy has only in-frame clones and leaves some out. The sample records around 150,000 clones, 86% being singletons. The specimen sequenced was PBMCs. The receptor set was obtained from a woman aged 18-29 years in good health and CMV-seronegative.

V usage is TRBV27 and J usage is TRBJ2-7; 7 bases match TRBD1. CDR3 size: 14 residues. Germline V lookup: CDR1 MNHEY, CDR2 SMNVEV (reference sequence). The V and J ends lost 0 bases and 5 bases, in that order; junction bases with no gene match: 4. The CDR3 DNA sequence: TGTGCCAGCAGTTTATCGGGACAGACCGACGAGCAGTACTTC. It codes for CASSLSGQTDEQYF.

This rearrangement joins TRBV7-9 to TRBJ1-1; perhaps TRBD1 as D (6 bases). The ends were cut back, 2 bases at V and 1 base at J, with 8 bases in the middle. The CDR3 has 14 residues. From germline, CDR1 is SEHNR and CDR2 FQNEAQ (reference sequence). The CDR3 protein is CASSLQGTNTEAFF. CDR3 DNA sequence: TGTGCCAGCAGCTTACAGGGGACGAACACTGAAGCTTTCTTT. The whole variable domain, filled in from reference TRBV7-9 and TRBJ1-1, reads DTGVSQNPRHKITKRGQNVTFRCDPISEHNRLYWYRQTLGQGPEFLTYFQNEAQLEKSRLLSDRFSAERPKGSFSTLEIQRTEQGDSAMYLCASSLQGTNTEAFFGQGTRLTVV.

There are many counts of this clone. V usage is TRBV7-2 and J usage is TRBJ2-7; no clear D gene. Trimming left V 5 bases short and J 9 bases short, with 14 bases between. Per the germline V gene, CDR1 is SGHTA and CDR2 is FQGNSA. There are 12 residues in the CDR3. CDR3 in DNA: TGTGCCAGCAGCCCCACCGGGTTGGGGCAGTACTTC. Residues: CASSPTGLGQYF.

The chain joins TRBV4-2 to TRBJ1-2, with TRBD1 matching over 10 bases. CDR3 length: 16 residues. Trimming removed 0 bases from V and 4 bases from J; junction bases left unmatched: 5. Germline V gene lookup returns CDR1 LGHNA and CDR2 YNFKEQ. CDR3 in DNA: TGTGCCAGCAGCCAAGAAGGTGGACAGGGGGTCTATGGCTACACCTTC. Its translation is CASSQEGGQGVYGYTF.

The rearrangement joins TRBV6-1 to TRBJ1-5; D is perhaps TRBD1 (6 bases). Per germline, CDR1 MNHNS and CDR2 SASEGT. The CDR3 covers 13 residues. CDR3 protein: CTARTALNQPQHF. CDR3 nucleotide sequence: TGTACCGCACGGACAGCCTTAAATCAGCCCCAGCATTTT.

The genes are TRBV11-3 and TRBJ1-6, with TRBD1 as a possible D gene (6 bases). CDR3 size: 14 residues. V shed 1 base and J shed 6 bases, with 7 bases lying between them. In germline, CDR1 is SGHNT, CDR2 YENEEA. As DNA, the CDR3 is TGTGCCAGCAGCTTAGGAGGGGGTAATTCACCCCTCCACTTT. Its translation is CASSLGGGNSPLHF.

The CDR3 region has the DNA TGTGCCACCTCAACTGCATGGAGTACTGAAGCTTTCTTT. Translating gives CATSTAWSTEAFF. The gene calls are TRBV10-3 and TRBJ1-1, with unresolved D. CDR1 and CDR2 from the germline V gene are ENHRY and SYGVKD. V was shortened by 10 bases and J by 5 bases, with 17 bases between the two germline ends. The CDR3 covers 13 residues.

The J gene is TRBJ2-6, the V gene TRBV2; D perhaps matches TRBD1 (5 bases). This CDR3 has 16 residues. With 1 base removed from V and 4 bases from J, the gap between germline ends came to 11 bases. CDR1 is SNHLY, CDR2 FYNNEI, per germline. The CDR3 loop is CASSEDGARGANVLTF. CDR3 sequence (DNA): TGTGCCAGCAGTGAAGATGGGGCGCGGGGGGCCAACGTCCTGACTTTC.

This clone was observed a handful of times. The chain links TRBV5-1 to TRBJ2-5; 7 bases are shared with TRBD1. J gave up 5 bases and V 3 bases, and 4 bases lay outside the gene matches. The CDR3 runs to 13 residues. The germline V gene encodes CDR1 SGHRS and CDR2 YFSETQ. The CDR3 region has the DNA TGCGCCAGCAGCTCGACAGGGACGGAGACCCAGTACTTC. Its protein product is CASSSTGTETQYF.

The V gene is TRBV5-1, the J gene TRBJ2-7; 9 bases line up with TRBD2. V lost 1 base, J lost 3 bases, and 5 bases stayed unmatched. Germline assignment: CDR1 SGHRS and CDR2 YFSETQ. The length of the CDR3 is 15 residues. The CDR3 DNA is TGCGCCAGCAGCTTGAAGACTAGCGGTTTCTACGAGCAGTACTTC. Translation gives CASSLKTSGFYEQYF.

The chain is built from TRBV19 and TRBJ2-3; 12 bases map to TRBD2. The germline V gene has CDR1 LNHDA and CDR2 SQIVND (reference sequence). J was trimmed by 2 bases and V by 4 bases; bases with no gene match: 13. The CDR3 has 19 amino acids. The CDR3 spells CASSTLLTSGRVPTDTQYF. The DNA of the CDR3 is TGTGCCAGTAGTACCCTTCTGACTAGCGGGAGAGTGCCCACAGATACGCAGTATTTT.

V is TRBV29-1 and J is TRBJ1-2; D unresolved. The CDR3 loop spans 12 amino acids. Per germline, CDR1 SQVTM and CDR2 ANQGSEA. V was cut by 3 bases and J by 8 bases, with 13 bases left in between. The CDR3, as DNA: TGCAGCGTTGACTCCACACGGGAGGGCTACACCTTC. Translation gives CSVDSTREGYTF. Complete variable domain (other parts from reference TRBV29-1 and TRBJ1-2): SAVISQKPSRDICQRGTSLTIQCQVDSQVTMMFWYRQQPGQSLTLIATANQGSEATYESGFVIDKFPISRPNLTFSTLTVSNMSPEDSSIYLCSVDSTREGYTFGSGTRLTVV.

The rearrangement links TRBV5-1 to TRBJ1-1; perhaps TRBD1 as D (5 bases). The germline gives CDR1 SGHRS, CDR2 YFSETQ. The CDR3 has 15 amino acids. V lost 0 bases and J lost 3, with 12 bases in between. The CDR3 DNA reads as TGCGCCAGCAGCTTGGTTAGGGGCACGGACACTGAAGCTTTCTTT. Protein: CASSLVRGTDTEAFF.

V usage is TRBV6-5 and J usage is TRBJ2-1; D remains unclear. Germline assignment: CDR1 MNHEY and CDR2 SVGAGI. The CDR3 runs 15 residues. Trimming stripped 7 bases from V and 4 bases from J, with 17 bases between. The CDR3 protein is CASTKHPLLYNEQFF. CDR3 bases: TGTGCCAGCACAAAGCACCCCCTCCTTTACAATGAGCAGTTCTTC.

The genes are TRBV10-3 and TRBJ1-2; 7 bases agree with TRBD1. CDR1 is ENHRY and CDR2 is SYGVKD in the germline V gene. V lost 6 bases, J lost 2 bases, and 9 bases stayed unmatched. The CDR3 is 15 amino acids. For the CDR3, the DNA is TGTGCCATCAGGCGCGGGACAGTCTTAAACTATGGCTACACCTTC. This gives the protein CAIRRGTVLNYGYTF.

The chain has TRBV11-2 and TRBJ1-1, with D maybe TRBD1 (5 bases). The CDR3 spans 12 residues. Trimming cost V 0 bases and J 13 bases, with 12 bases left between them. The germline CDR1 and CDR2 sequences are SGHAT and FQNNGV. CDR3 in DNA: TGTGCCAGCAGCTTAGAGGCCCAGGGAAGTTTCTTT. Amino acid sequence: CASSLEAQGSFF.

V usage is TRBV7-3 and J usage is TRBJ1-1, with TRBD1 identical over 7 bases. The CDR3 is made up of 14 amino acids. CDR1 is SGHTA, CDR2 FQGTGA, per germline. J was trimmed by 6 bases and V by 1 base; bases with no gene match: 5. The CDR3 DNA follows: TGTGCCAGCAGCTTAAGGGGGGACAGCTCTGAAGCTTTCTTT. As protein: CASSLRGDSSEAFF.

This chain uses TRBV13 with TRBJ2-7; a weak D match, TRBD2 (5 bases). Deletions cut 6 bases from V and 3 bases from J, with 15 bases between. This CDR3 spans 14 amino acids. Germline-derived CDR1 and CDR2 are PRHDT and FYEKMQ (reference sequence). CDR3 coding DNA: TGTGCCAGCAGAAAGAGGGTGGGATACTACGAGCAGTACTTC. This translates into CASRKRVGYYEQYF.

This clone was observed a single time. This sequence joins TRBV7-3 and TRBJ2-1, with D tentatively TRBD1 (6 bases). Germline lookup yields CDR1 SGHTA and CDR2 FQGTGA. The CDR3 loop spans 14 amino acids. Trimming stripped 4 bases from V and 8 bases from J, with 15 bases between. DNA for the CDR3: TGTGCCAGCAGCTGGGGGCAGCCAGGGCATGAGCAGTTCTTC. Its protein is CASSWGQPGHEQFF.

The CDR3 sequence is CASSFIGGGPTYEQYF. The CDR3, as DNA: TGCGCCAGCAGCTTTATAGGCGGGGGTCCCACCTACGAGCAGTACTTC. The chain uses TRBV5-1 and TRBJ2-7; 7 bases map to TRBD2. Per germline, CDR1 SGHRS and CDR2 YFSETQ. This CDR3 region has 16 residues. V lost 2 bases to trimming and J lost 2 bases; unmatched junction nucleotides: 10.

This chain links TRBV6-5 with TRBJ1-2; D uncertain. Germline values: CDR1 MNHEY, CDR2 SVGAGI. V was clipped by 5 bases and J by 4 bases, with 11 bases between them. CDR3 size: 13 residues. Here the CDR3 reads CASSRGFRYGYTF. The CDR3 nucleotides read TGTGCCAGCAGTCGAGGGTTCCGCTATGGCTACACCTTC.

The CDR3 DNA reads as TGCGCCAGCAGCCAATACTGGACAAACTATGGCTACACCTTC. It is translated as CASSQYWTNYGYTF. The chain links TRBV4-1 to TRBJ1-2; D is perhaps TRBD1 (5 bases). CDR3 length: 14 amino acids. Per germline, CDR1 MGHRA and CDR2 YSYEKL. V lost 2 bases, J lost 2 bases, and 9 bases lay in between.

A remark on this clone: With a much larger clone just one base away, this may be a read error. This chain connects TRBV5-3 to TRBJ2-7; maybe TRBD2 (5 bases). TRBV5-3 is an ORF, with its function uncertain. The length of the CDR3 is 13 residues. The CDR3 DNA is TGCGCCAGCAGCCAAGATAGGAGGTATGAGCAGTACTTC. Amino acids: CASSQDRRYEQYF.

The chain links TRBV19 to TRBJ1-1, with D perhaps TRBD1 (5 bases). The CDR3 loop spans 13 amino acids. CDR1 LNHDA and CDR2 SQIVND come from the germline V gene (reference sequence). Trimming stripped 6 bases from V and 5 bases from J, with 13 bases between. Here the CDR3 DNA reads TGTGCCAGTAGCCCCGTCGGGGGTACTGAAGCTTTCTTT. Protein: CASSPVGGTEAFF.

The V gene is TRBV19, the J gene TRBJ2-3; 7 nucleotides align to TRBD1. V dropped 2 bases and J dropped 6; count of bases not matched to a gene: 5. This CDR3 spans 14 amino acids. Germline V gene sequence: CDR1 LNHDA, CDR2 SQIVND (reference sequence). In DNA, the CDR3 is TGTGCCAGTAGTATAAGACAGGGTTTGGATACGCAGTATTTT. Its translation is CASSIRQGLDTQYF.

The chain couples TRBV6-5 to TRBJ2-2, with D unresolved. Germline CDR1 MNHEY, CDR2 SVGAGI. V lost 3 bases and J 5 bases, leaving 4 bases between the germline ends. The CDR3 extends over 12 amino acids. The DNA for the CDR3 is TGTGCCAGCAGTTATAGTACCGGGGAGCTGTTTTTT. This codes for CASSYSTGELFF.

The genes are TRBV6-5 and TRBJ1-2; 8 positions match TRBD1. Germline lookup yields CDR1 MNHEY and CDR2 SVGAGI. Unmatched junction bases numbered 7, after V lost 5 bases and J lost 5 bases. This CDR3 contains 14 residues. The CDR3 coding sequence is TGTGCCAGCAGTCCCCAACAGGGGGGTTATGGCTACACCTTC. Translated, it gives CASSPQQGGYGYTF.

CDR3 protein: CASSVGIPDTNYGYTF. In nucleotides, the CDR3 is TGTGCCAGCAGCGTAGGTATCCCGGACACTAACTATGGCTACACCTTC. The V gene is TRBV9, the J gene TRBJ1-2; the D gene is possibly TRBD1 (5 bases). Germline CDR1 and CDR2: SGDLS and YYNGEE. The germline V and J ends were trimmed by 0 bases and 0 bases, with 12 bases remaining between them. The CDR3 consists of 16 residues. Filled out from reference TRBV9 and TRBJ1-2, the complete variable domain reads DSGVTQTPKHLITATGQRVTLRCSPRSGDLSVYWYQQSLDQGLQFLIQYYNGEERAKGNILERFSAQQFPDLHSELNLSSLELGDSALYFCASSVGIPDTNYGYTFGSGTRLTVV.

The V gene is TRBV29-1, the J gene TRBJ2-5; 11 bases are a match to TRBD2. The germline gives CDR1 SQVTM, CDR2 ANQGSEA. Losses at the gene ends were 2 bases for V and 2 bases for J; bases not matched to a gene: 4. The CDR3 contains 15 residues. The CDR3 spells CSVERTSGPQETQYF. The CDR3 nucleotides read TGCAGCGTTGAAAGGACTAGCGGGCCTCAAGAGACCCAGTACTTC. Full variable domain (rest looked up from reference TRBV29-1 and TRBJ2-5): SAVISQKPSRDICQRGTSLTIQCQVDSQVTMMFWYRQQPGQSLTLIATANQGSEATYESGFVIDKFPISRPNLTFSTLTVSNMSPEDSSIYLCSVERTSGPQETQYFGPGTRLLVL.

The chain recombines TRBV10-2 with TRBJ1-2, with unresolved D. Deletions cut 6 bases from V and 8 bases from J, with 16 bases between. The V gene's germline CDR1 is WSHSY and CDR2 SAAADI. CDR3 size: 13 residues. CDR3 in amino acids: CASRPGSSWGYTF. The DNA for the CDR3 is TGCGCCAGCAGGCCAGGATCGTCTTGGGGCTACACCTTC.

The chain couples TRBV11-2 to TRBJ1-1; 9 nucleotides line up with TRBD1. The V gene end was trimmed by 1 base and the J gene end by 10 bases; junction bases not matched to a gene: 4. Germline loops: CDR1 SGHAT, CDR2 FQNNGV. The CDR3 covers 13 residues. CDR3 residues: CASSLAQDRGAFF. DNA for the CDR3: TGTGCCAGCAGCTTAGCCCAGGACAGGGGAGCTTTCTTT.